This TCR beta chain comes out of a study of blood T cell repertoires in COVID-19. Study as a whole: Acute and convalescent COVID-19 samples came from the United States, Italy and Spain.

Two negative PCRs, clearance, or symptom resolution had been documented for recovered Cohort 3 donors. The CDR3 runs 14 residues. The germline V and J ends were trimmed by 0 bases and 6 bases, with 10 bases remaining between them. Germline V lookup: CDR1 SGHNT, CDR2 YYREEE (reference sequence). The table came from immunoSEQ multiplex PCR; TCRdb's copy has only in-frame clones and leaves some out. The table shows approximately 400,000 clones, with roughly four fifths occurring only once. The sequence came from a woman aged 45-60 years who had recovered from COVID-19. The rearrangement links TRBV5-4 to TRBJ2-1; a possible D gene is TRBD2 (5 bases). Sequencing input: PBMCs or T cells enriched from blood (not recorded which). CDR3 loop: CASSLDERINEQFF. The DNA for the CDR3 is TGTGCCAGCAGCTTGGATGAGCGGATCAATGAGCAGTTCTTC.